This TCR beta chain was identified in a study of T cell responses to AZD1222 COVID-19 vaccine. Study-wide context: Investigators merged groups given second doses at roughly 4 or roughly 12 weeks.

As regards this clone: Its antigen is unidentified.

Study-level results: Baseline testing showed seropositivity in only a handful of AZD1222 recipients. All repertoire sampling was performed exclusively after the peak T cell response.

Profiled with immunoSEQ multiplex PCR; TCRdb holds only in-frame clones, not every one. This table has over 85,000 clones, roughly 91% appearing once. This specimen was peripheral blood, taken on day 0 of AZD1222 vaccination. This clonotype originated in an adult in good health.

CDR3: CASSQDRGGSDTEAFF. The CDR3, as DNA: TGCGCCAGCAGCCAAGATCGGGGGGGGTCGGACACTGAAGCTTTCTTT. V is TRBV4-1 and J is TRBJ1-1, with D perhaps matching TRBD1 (5 bases). Per germline, CDR1 MGHRA and CDR2 YSYEKL. The CDR3 has 16 residues. Trimming took off 0 bases at V and 3 bases at J, with 14 bases between the two ends.